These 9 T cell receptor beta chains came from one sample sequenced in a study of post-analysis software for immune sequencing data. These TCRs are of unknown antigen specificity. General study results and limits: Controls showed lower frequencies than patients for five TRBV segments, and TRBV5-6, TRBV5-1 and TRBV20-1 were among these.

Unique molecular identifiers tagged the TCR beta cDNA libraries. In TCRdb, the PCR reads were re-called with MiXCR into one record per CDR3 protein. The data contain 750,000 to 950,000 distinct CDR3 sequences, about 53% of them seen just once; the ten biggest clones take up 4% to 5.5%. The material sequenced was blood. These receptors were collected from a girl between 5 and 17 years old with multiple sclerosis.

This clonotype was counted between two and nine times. The DNA of the CDR3 is TGCGCCAGCAGCCCGCCCAGTGAGCCCCCCTACGAGCAGTACTTC. Translating gives CASSPPSEPPYEQYF. The rearrangement links TRBV5-1 to TRBJ2-7; unclear D gene. V was pared by 4 bases and J by 2 bases, with 16 bases between. CDR1 and CDR2 from the germline V gene are SGHRS and YFSETQ. The CDR3 totals 15 residues.

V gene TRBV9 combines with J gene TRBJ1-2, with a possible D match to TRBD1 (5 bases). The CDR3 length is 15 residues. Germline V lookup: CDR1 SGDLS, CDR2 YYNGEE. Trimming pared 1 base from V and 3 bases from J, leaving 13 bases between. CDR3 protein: CASSVSESRDYGYTF. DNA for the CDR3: TGTGCCAGCAGCGTATCCGAGTCCAGGGACTATGGCTACACCTTC.

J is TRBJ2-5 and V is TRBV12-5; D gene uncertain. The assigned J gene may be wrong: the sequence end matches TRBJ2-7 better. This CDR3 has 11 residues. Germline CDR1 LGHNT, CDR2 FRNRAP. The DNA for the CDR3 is TGTGCTAGTGGTTTCGATAGCGAGCAGTACTTC. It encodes CASGFDSEQYF.

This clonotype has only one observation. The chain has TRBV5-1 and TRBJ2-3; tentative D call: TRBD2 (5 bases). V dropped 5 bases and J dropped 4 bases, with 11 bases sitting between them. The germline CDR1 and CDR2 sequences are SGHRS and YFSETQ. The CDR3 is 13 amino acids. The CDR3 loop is CASRPEGADTQYF. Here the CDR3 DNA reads TGCGCCAGCAGACCCGAGGGTGCAGATACGCAGTATTTT.

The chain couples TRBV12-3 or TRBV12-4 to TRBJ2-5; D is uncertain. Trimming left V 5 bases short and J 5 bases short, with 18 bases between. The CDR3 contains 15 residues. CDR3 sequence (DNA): TGTGCCAGCAGTCCCGAACCCAATGAAGCCGAGACCCAGTACTTC. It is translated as CASSPEPNEAETQYF.

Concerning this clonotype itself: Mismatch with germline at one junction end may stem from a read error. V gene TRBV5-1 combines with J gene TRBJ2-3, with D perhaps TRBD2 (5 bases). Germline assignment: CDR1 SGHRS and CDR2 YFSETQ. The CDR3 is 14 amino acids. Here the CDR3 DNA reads TGCGCCAGCAGTTTGGGTAGCGGCACAGATACGCAGTATTTT. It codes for CASSLGSGTDTQYF. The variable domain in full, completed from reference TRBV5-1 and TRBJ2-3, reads KAGVTQTPRYLIKTRGQQVTLSCSPISGHRSVSWYQQTPGQGLQFLFEYFSETQRNKGNFPGRFSGRQFSNSRSEMNVSTLELGDSALYLCASSLGSGTDTQYFGPGTRLTVL.

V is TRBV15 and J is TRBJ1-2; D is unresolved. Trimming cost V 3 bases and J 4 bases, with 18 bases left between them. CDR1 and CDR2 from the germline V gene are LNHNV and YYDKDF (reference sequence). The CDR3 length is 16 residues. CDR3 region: CATSRDSPVPGYGYTF. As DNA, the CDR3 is TGTGCCACCAGCAGGGACTCCCCCGTCCCAGGCTATGGCTACACCTTC.

The CDR3 DNA is TGTGCCAGCAGCATGGACATTCAGGGCTATGGCTACACCTTC. Its protein product is CASSMDIQGYGYTF. This chain uses TRBV12-3 or TRBV12-4 with TRBJ1-2; possible D gene TRBD1, 5 bases. V lost 6 bases to trimming and J lost 4 bases, with 15 bases between them. CDR3 size: 14 residues.

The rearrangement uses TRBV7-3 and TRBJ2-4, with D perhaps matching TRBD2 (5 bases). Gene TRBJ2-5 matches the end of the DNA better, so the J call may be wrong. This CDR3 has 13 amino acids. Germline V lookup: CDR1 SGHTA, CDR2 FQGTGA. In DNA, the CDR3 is TGTGCCAGCAGCCTTATGTCGGGGGAGACCCAGTACTTC. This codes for CASSLMSGETQYF.